This T cell receptor beta chain is drawn from a study of T-cell reconstitution after alpha-beta-depleted transplantation in children. Germline V gives CDR1 MGHDK, CDR2 SYGVNS. This CDR3 contains 16 residues. Trimming stripped 1 base from V and 0 bases from J, with 7 bases between. Points from the study as a whole: By one year post-transplant, T-cell counts and diversity largely arose from T cells that were newly produced. At day 60, the high TCRbeta diversity found in some patients originated from recipient T cells and thymic progenitors that had survived. Expanded graft clones, several hundred of them, were reportedly the source of alpha-beta T cells about two months after transplant.

It was with unique molecular identifiers that the TCRbeta library was prepared. MiXCR, applied by TCRdb to the PCR reads, yields one record per CDR3 protein. The sample carries about 310,000 distinct CDR3 sequences, roughly 21% recorded once. This clonotype was found a few times. The antigen is undetermined. Sequences were derived from PBMCs, mostly from graft donor cells, sampled 180 days after TCRalphabeta/CD19-depleted stem cell transplant. The TCR sequence derives from a male patient younger than 18 who had a stem cell transplant for acute lymphoblastic leukemia, so the T cells may come from the graft donor. The chain uses TRBV25-1 and TRBJ1-6; no definite D call. The CDR3: CASSELGISYNSPLHF. CDR3 nucleotide sequence: TGTGCCAGCAGTGAATTGGGAATCTCCTATAATTCACCCCTCCACTTT.